This paragraph reports one TCR beta chain. Its antigen is as yet unknown. This sample was included in a study of blood T cells in healthy people across ages. Study in general: About one barcoded beta molecule was captured per two T cells (by template switching).

The CDR3 has 12 residues. CDR1 is SGHRS and CDR2 is YFSETQ in the germline V gene. V was pared by 6 bases and J by 1 base, with 6 bases between. Each individual donor underwent a draw of 8 to 10 milliliters of peripheral blood. The second PCR ran roughly 6 to 12 cycles with a sample-barcoded 5' primer and J-beta primers. Using its own MiXCR run on the 5' RACE reads, TCRdb lists one record per CDR3 protein. The table includes about 680,000 distinct CDR3 sequences, about half detected once. The study's findings and limits: Roughly linear declines in TCR beta diversity per million T cells occurred with age. PBMCs were not sorted, which prevented a conclusive comparison of naive versus antigen-experienced cells.

Input material: blood. The clonotype comes from a woman aged 60 to 75 in good health. The chain joins TRBV5-1 to TRBJ2-3; D ambiguous. Here the CDR3 reads CASIFCTDTQYF. Written as DNA, the CDR3 is TGCGCCAGCATCTTCTGCACAGATACGCAGTATTTT.